This entry concerns a single T cell receptor beta chain. The authors' processing: Amplification with reference gene primers provided the estimates of nucleated cell counts. The data were produced by immunoSEQ multiplex PCR, yet TCRdb's version contains in-frame clones alone and is incomplete. D and trimming come from the DNA, and the V and J calls and clone size come from that table. The table records 84,000 or so clones, about 85% of them present only once. This sample is part of a study of blood T cell repertoires in COVID-19. There are 16 residues in the CDR3. The germline V gene encodes CDR1 MNHEY and CDR2 SVGEGT. Losses at the gene ends were 4 bases for V and 3 bases for J; bases not matched to a gene: 12.

The specimen was peripheral blood. The clonotype comes from a woman aged 70-85 years with active or convalescent COVID-19. This chain uses TRBV6-2 or TRBV6-3 with TRBJ2-7, with 7 bases aligning to TRBD1. CDR3 region: CASSWDPTGKIYEQYF. CDR3 nucleotide sequence: TGTGCCAGCAGTTGGGACCCGACAGGGAAAATCTACGAGCAGTACTTC.